This T cell receptor beta chain was found in a study of blood T cell repertoires in COVID-19. About the study: From T cells, B-cell-depleted T cells, or PBMCs came the material, which was cDNA or gDNA.

Germline V gives CDR1 WNHNN, CDR2 SYGVQD (reference sequence). Trimming at V came to 6 bases and at J to 7 bases, leaving 7 bases not matched to a gene. This CDR3 is 14 amino acids long. Measured with immunoSEQ multiplex PCR; TCRdb has only the in-frame clones, and not every one. This table holds around 130,000 clones, about 81% found once. The rearrangement links TRBV10-1 to TRBJ2-1; 9 bases are shared with TRBD1. The sample was peripheral blood. This sequence was found in a woman older than 75 with acute or convalescent COVID-19. The CDR3 loop reads CASSSGTGWNEQFF. The CDR3, as DNA: TGCGCCAGCAGCTCCGGGACAGGGTGGAATGAGCAGTTCTTC.